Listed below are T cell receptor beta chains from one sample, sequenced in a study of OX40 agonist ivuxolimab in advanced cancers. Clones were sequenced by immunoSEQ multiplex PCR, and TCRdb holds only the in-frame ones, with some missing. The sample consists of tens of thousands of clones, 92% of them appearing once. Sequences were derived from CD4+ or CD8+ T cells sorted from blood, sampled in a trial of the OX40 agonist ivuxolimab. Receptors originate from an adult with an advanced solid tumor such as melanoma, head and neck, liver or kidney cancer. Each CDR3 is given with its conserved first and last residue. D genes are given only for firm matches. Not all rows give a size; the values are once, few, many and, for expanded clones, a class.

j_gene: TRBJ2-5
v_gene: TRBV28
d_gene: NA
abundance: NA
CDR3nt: TGTGCCAGCAGCCCCCGGGGGCCCCAAGAGACCCAGTACTTC
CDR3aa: CASSPRGPQETQYF

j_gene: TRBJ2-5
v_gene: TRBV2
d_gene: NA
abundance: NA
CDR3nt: TGTGCCAGCACTATACTGGAAGAGACCCAGTACTTC
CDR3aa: CASTILEETQYF

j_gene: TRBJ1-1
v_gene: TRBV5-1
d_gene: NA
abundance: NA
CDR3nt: TGCGCCAGCAGATATGGGGCTGGGGGCACAACTGAAGCTTTCTTT
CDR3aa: CASRYGAGGTTEAFF

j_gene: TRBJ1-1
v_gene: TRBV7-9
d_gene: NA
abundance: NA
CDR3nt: TGTGCCAGCAGCTTTGGCCTGACAGAAGCTTTCTTT
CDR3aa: CASSFGLTEAFF

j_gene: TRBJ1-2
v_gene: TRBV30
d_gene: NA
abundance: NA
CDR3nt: TGTGCCTGGAGTGTATCGGTTGGGGTTTATGGCTACACCTTC
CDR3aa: CAWSVSVGVYGYTF

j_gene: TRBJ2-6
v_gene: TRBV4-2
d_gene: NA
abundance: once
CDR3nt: TGTGCCAGCAGCCCACAGGGATCAGGGGCCAACGTCCTGACTTTC
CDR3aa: CASSPQGSGANVLTF

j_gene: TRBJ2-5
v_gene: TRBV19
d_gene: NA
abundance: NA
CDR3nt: TGTGCCAGTAGTCAACAGGGACAGACCCAGTACTTC
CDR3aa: CASSQQGQTQYF

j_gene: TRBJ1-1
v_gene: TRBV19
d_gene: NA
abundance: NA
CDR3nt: TGTGCCAGTAGTATAACCGGGTTGAACACTGAAGCTTTCTTT
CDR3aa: CASSITGLNTEAFF

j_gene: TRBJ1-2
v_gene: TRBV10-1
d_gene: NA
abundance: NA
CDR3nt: TGCGCCAGCAGTGATCAGGGAAACTATGGCTACACCTTC
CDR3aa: CASSDQGNYGYTF

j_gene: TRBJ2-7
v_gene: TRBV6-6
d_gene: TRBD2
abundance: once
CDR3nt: TGTGCCAGCAAATATAGCGGGGTGTCCTACGAGCAGTACTTC
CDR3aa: CASKYSGVSYEQYF

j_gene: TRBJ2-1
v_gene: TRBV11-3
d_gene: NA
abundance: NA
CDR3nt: TGTGCCAGCAGCTTAGTACGGGGGAACAATGAGCAGTTCTTC
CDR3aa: CASSLVRGNNEQFF

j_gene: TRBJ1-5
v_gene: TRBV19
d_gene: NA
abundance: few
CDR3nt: TGTGCCAGTAGTCAAGTTCAGGGGAGCAATCAGCCCCAGCATTTT
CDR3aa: CASSQVQGSNQPQHF

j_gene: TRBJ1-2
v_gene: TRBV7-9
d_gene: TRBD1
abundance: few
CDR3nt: TGTGCCAGCACCCCGACAGGGAAGTTGGACTATGGCTACACCTTC
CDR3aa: CASTPTGKLDYGYTF

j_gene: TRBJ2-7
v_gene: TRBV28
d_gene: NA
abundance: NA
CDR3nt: TGTGCCAGCAGTGGGGGGGGGTACAGGGTCCCCGAGCAGTACTTC
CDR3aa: CASSGGGYRVPEQYF

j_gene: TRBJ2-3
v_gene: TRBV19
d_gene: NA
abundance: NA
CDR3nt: TGTGCCAGTAGTATGCCGGAACAGCTTAGCACAGATACGCAGTATTTT
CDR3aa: CASSMPEQLSTDTQYF

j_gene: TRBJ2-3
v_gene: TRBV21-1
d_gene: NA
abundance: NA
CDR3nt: TGTGCCAGCAGCTATAGCGGATTTAGCACAGATACGCAGTATTTT
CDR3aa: CASSYSGFSTDTQYF

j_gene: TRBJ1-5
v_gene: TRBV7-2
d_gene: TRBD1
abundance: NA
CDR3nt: TGTGCCAGCAGGGGACAGGGGACGGAGCCCCAGCATTTT
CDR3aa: CASRGQGTEPQHF